Listed here is a single T cell receptor beta chain. Its antigen is unidentified. This specimen belongs to a study of early T cells in non-severe SARS-CoV-2 infection. Study-level background: Bulk RNA taken from unsorted whole blood was sequenced, leaving chains unpaired.

Overall study findings and caveats: Using VDJdb, the matching emphasized anti-spike CD8 responses while missing private and CD4 specificities.

The CDR3 is 19 residues long. Germline V lookup: CDR1 SGHNT, CDR2 YENEEA. Unmatched junction bases numbered 15, after V lost 0 bases and J lost 6 bases. MiXCR, run by TCRdb on the 5' RACE reads, gives a single entry per CDR3 protein. The sample contains approximately 40,000 distinct CDR3 sequences, under 13% of which appear only once. What was sequenced was whole blood. The chain uses TRBV11-3 and TRBJ2-1; TRBD2 agrees at 9 bases. The sequence came from an adult who was a healthcare worker with PCR-confirmed SARS-CoV-2 infection or an uninfected control (not recorded which). The CDR3 protein is CASSLDYQRGGVKSNEQFF. The DNA of the CDR3 is TGTGCCAGCAGCTTAGACTATCAACGCGGGGGGGTGAAATCCAATGAGCAGTTCTTC.